This T cell receptor beta chain was recovered during a study of T cells in localized non-small cell lung cancer. Study findings and constraints: The greatest T cell clonality was found in uninvolved adjacent lung (higher than in tumor). Longer overall survival accompanied higher blood T cell density. Adjacent lung was found to contain a median approximately 62 of the top 100 tumor clones. Multi-region tumor sequencing was not done, so intratumor heterogeneity could not be excluded.

The CDR3 extends over 12 amino acids. The V and J ends lost 10 bases and 1 base respectively, with 9 bases between them. The germline gives CDR1 SGHTA, CDR2 FQGNSA. A single count supports this clone. Its antigen is not known. The protocol was immunoSEQ multiplex PCR, while the TCRdb copy is restricted to in-frame clones and leaves out a portion. The data show about 26,000 clones, 82% seen once. This sequence was found in a woman aged 40 to 75 with stage I lung adenocarcinoma. This sequence joins TRBV7-2 and TRBJ2-3; D perhaps matches TRBD1 (6 bases). Source: peripheral blood, taken before any cancer treatment. CDR3 loop: CAIRTGTDTQYF. In nucleotides, the CDR3 is TGTGCCATACGGACAGGCACAGATACGCAGTATTTT.